A single sample gave rise to the 11 T cell receptor beta chains below, sequenced in a study of cytomegalovirus exposure and HLA in healthy donors. PCR amplification relied on 60 Vbeta primers (plus 13 Jbeta primers). Clones were sequenced by immunoSEQ multiplex PCR, and TCRdb holds only the in-frame ones, with some missing. Among about 59,000 clones listed, about 79% were seen once. The specimen sequenced was PBMCs. The origin of the receptors is a man in his forties in good health and CMV-seronegative.

The chain uses TRBV30 and TRBJ1-1; no firm D call. This CDR3 has 15 residues. Per germline, CDR1 GTSNPN and CDR2 SVGIG (reference sequence). Trimming pared 5 bases from V and 2 bases from J, leaving 18 bases between. The CDR3 loop is CAWSLGYTGNTEAFF. The CDR3 region has the DNA TGTGCCTGGTCTTTGGGGTACACGGGAAACACTGAAGCTTTCTTT.

The chain joins TRBV5-5 to TRBJ2-4, with TRBD1 matching over 7 bases. The J segment lost 15 bases and the V segment lost 0 bases, leaving 6 bases of the junction unmatched. The germline V gene has CDR1 SGHKS and CDR2 YYEKEE (reference sequence). The CDR3 spans 12 residues. The DNA for the CDR3 is TGTGCCAGCAGCTTGGCGGACAGGAGAAGGTACTTC. Protein sequence: CASSLADRRRYF.

This chain uses TRBV5-1 with TRBJ2-3, with 11 bases lining up with TRBD2. Germline V gene data show CDR1 as SGHRS and CDR2 as YFSETQ. The V gene end was trimmed by 4 bases and the J gene end by 0 bases; junction bases not matched to a gene: 13. The CDR3 loop spans 19 amino acids. For the CDR3, the DNA is TGCGCCAGCAGCCCCATTAGCGGGGGGGGTACCCCTAGCACAGATACGCAGTATTTT. As protein: CASSPISGGGTPSTDTQYF.

J is TRBJ1-4 and V is TRBV7-9; 8 bases are a match to TRBD1. The trim removed 4 bases at V and 6 bases at J, leaving 10 bases unmatched. The CDR3 is 16 amino acids. Germline values: CDR1 SEHNR, CDR2 FQNEAQ (reference sequence). This CDR3 reads CASSSGQGGLYEKLFF. The CDR3 nucleotides are TGTGCCAGCAGCTCCGGACAGGGCGGGTTGTATGAAAAACTGTTTTTT.

The chain links TRBV7-2 to TRBJ2-5, with TRBD2 identical over 13 bases. J gave up 3 bases and V 5 bases, and 3 bases lay outside the gene matches. In germline, CDR1 is SGHTA, CDR2 FQGNSA. The CDR3 runs 15 residues. CDR3 bases: TGTGCCAGCAGCATAGGACTAGCGGGAGAAGAGACCCAGTACTTC. It specifies CASSIGLAGEETQYF.

The rearrangement uses TRBV6-5 and TRBJ1-2, with TRBD1 matching 8 bases. The junction had 5 bases not matched to a gene; V was cut back by 5 bases and J by 0 bases. Germline values: CDR1 MNHEY, CDR2 SVGAGI. CDR3 length: 15 amino acids. The CDR3 protein is CASSTGTGANYGYTF. CDR3 in DNA: TGTGCCAGCAGTACAGGGACAGGAGCTAACTATGGCTACACCTTC.

The CDR3 bases are TGTGCCAGCAATATTAACAGGGTGTCCGGGGAGCTGTTTTTT. Translated: CASNINRVSGELFF. The V gene is TRBV2, the J gene TRBJ2-2; TRBD1 might be the D (6 bases). Germline CDR1 is SNHLY and CDR2 is FYNNEI. The CDR3 covers 14 residues. Trimming stripped 7 bases from V and 6 bases from J, with 15 bases between.

The chain uses TRBV4-1 and TRBJ2-1; 7 bases are a match to TRBD2. The CDR3 is 16 amino acids. Germline assignment: CDR1 MGHRA and CDR2 YSYEKL. The trim removed 0 bases at V and 9 bases at J, leaving 11 bases unmatched. The CDR3 sequence: CASSQDLGLPNSEQFF. CDR3 nucleotide sequence: TGCGCCAGCAGCCAAGATTTGGGACTACCCAACAGTGAGCAGTTCTTC.

The rearrangement uses TRBV27 and TRBJ1-6; D not resolved. There are 16 residues in the CDR3. CDR1 and CDR2 (germline): MNHEY, SMNVEV (reference sequence). The ends were cut back, 6 bases at V and 0 bases at J, with 12 bases in the middle. The CDR3 protein is CASSEGTSSYNSPLHF. The CDR3 DNA sequence: TGTGCCAGCAGCGAGGGAACCAGCTCCTATAATTCACCCCTCCACTTT.

The chain links TRBV7-9 to TRBJ2-7, with 7 bases lining up with TRBD1. From germline, CDR1 is SEHNR and CDR2 FQNEAQ (reference sequence). The CDR3 spans 15 residues. V lost 5 bases to trimming and J lost 5 bases; unmatched junction nucleotides: 12. In DNA, the CDR3 is TGTGCCAGCAGCCCCCCGGGACAGCGTTCCAACGAGCAGTACTTC. Amino acid sequence: CASSPPGQRSNEQYF.

The chain uses TRBV6-1 and TRBJ2-7; D may correspond to TRBD1 or TRBD2 (5 bases each). Per the germline V gene, CDR1 is MNHNS and CDR2 is SASEGT. The V end lost 3 bases, the J end lost 3 bases, and 9 bases lay between the germline ends. The CDR3 runs to 13 residues. The CDR3 loop is CASSDGGGYEQYV. As DNA, the CDR3 is TGTGCCAGCAGTGATGGTGGGGGCTACGAGCAGTACGTC.